This T cell receptor (beta chain) was sequenced during a study of OX40 agonist ivuxolimab in advanced cancers. Turning to the study itself: Eligibility admitted prior anti-PD-1, anti-PD-L1 or anti-CTLA-4 therapy; roughly 37% had some. Study-wide results and limits: Near-lowest levels of clonal expansion characterized partial responders at 0.1-3.0 mg/kg. Low normalized T-cell clonal expansion was additionally recorded for some nonresponders. The expanded peripheral T cells' antigen specificity was not determined.

The table came from immunoSEQ multiplex PCR; TCRdb's copy has only in-frame clones and leaves some out. The profile shows just over 60,000 clones, roughly 90% of them singletons. This clone was observed a handful of times. Its antigen is unidentified. This sequence originates from an adult with an advanced solid tumor such as melanoma, head and neck, liver or kidney cancer. The source material was CD4+ or CD8+ T cells sorted from blood, sampled in a trial of the OX40 agonist ivuxolimab.

Here the CDR3 DNA reads TGTGCCAGCAGCTTAGGGGCAGGGGTTTGGCAGCCCCAGCATTTT. As protein: CASSLGAGVWQPQHF. The chain links TRBV7-9 to TRBJ1-5; perhaps TRBD1 as D (6 bases). This CDR3 has 15 residues. Deletions cut 1 base from V and 7 bases from J, with 14 bases between. The V gene's germline CDR1 is SEHNR and CDR2 FQNEAQ (reference sequence).